What follows describes a single T cell receptor beta chain. The same CDR3 also results from other DNA sequences found in this sample. The data were taken from a study of blood T cell repertoires in COVID-19. The ends lost 4 bases at V and 4 bases at J; junction bases unmatched: 2. The germline V gene has CDR1 SGHNT and CDR2 YYREEE (reference sequence). This CDR3 has 13 residues. As handled by the study authors: Reference gene primer amplification in the assay estimated nucleated cell counts. Measured with immunoSEQ multiplex PCR; TCRdb has only the in-frame clones, and not every one. Clone size and V and J calls were adopted from that table, with D and trimming inferred from the DNA. Of under 200,000 clones detected, approximately 80% appear once; the ten largest clones hold 10% to 15%.

The chain employs TRBV5-4 and TRBJ2-7; 10 nucleotides agree with TRBD1. The receptor's source is a man aged 50-60 years who had recovered from COVID-19. What was sequenced was PBMCs or T cells enriched from blood (not recorded which). This chain's CDR3 is CASSRDRGYEQYF. CDR3 nucleotide sequence: TGTGCCAGCAGCCGGGACAGGGGATACGAGCAGTACTTC.